This TCR beta chain originates from a study of blood T cell repertoires in COVID-19. The ends lost 5 bases at V and 5 bases at J; junction bases unmatched: 4. CDR3 length equals 14 residues. The germline V gene has CDR1 MNHEY and CDR2 SMNVEV (reference sequence). How the authors handled the data: How many nucleated cells were present was estimated from reference gene primer amplification. Produced via immunoSEQ multiplex PCR; TCRdb's table is partial and in-frame only. That table gives V, J and clone size, and the DNA gave D and trimming. The sample holds some 97,000 clones, approximately 90% seen once. This clone was observed a single time.

The receptor was derived from a man aged 55 to 70 with acute or convalescent COVID-19. The material sequenced was peripheral blood. The V gene is TRBV27, the J gene TRBJ2-5, with 11 bases matching TRBD2. CDR3 residues: CASSRLAGRETQYF. The CDR3 bases are TGTGCCAGCAGTCGACTAGCGGGACGGGAGACCCAGTACTTC.